This TCR beta chain stems from a study of cytomegalovirus exposure and HLA in healthy donors. The PCR ran on 60 Vbeta and 13 Jbeta primers. Some clones are missing from TCRdb's copy, which holds only in-frame ones; the method was immunoSEQ multiplex PCR. The table has 200,000 or so clones, around 81% seen once. V was pared by 5 bases and J by 4 bases, with 11 bases between. Germline V gives CDR1 SEHNR, CDR2 FQNEAQ (reference sequence). The CDR3 is made up of 14 amino acids. With respect to this clone: Its antigen remains unidentified.

General study results and limits: Researchers reported in a later analysis that common viral pathogens appeared linked to several top clusters.

V is TRBV7-9 and J is TRBJ2-2; D is perhaps TRBD1 (6 bases). Sequences were obtained from PBMCs. This TCR was sampled from a woman under 30 in good health and CMV-seropositive. This CDR3 reads CASSNTGSTGELFF. The CDR3 DNA sequence: TGTGCCAGCAGCAATACAGGGAGCACCGGGGAGCTGTTTTTT.